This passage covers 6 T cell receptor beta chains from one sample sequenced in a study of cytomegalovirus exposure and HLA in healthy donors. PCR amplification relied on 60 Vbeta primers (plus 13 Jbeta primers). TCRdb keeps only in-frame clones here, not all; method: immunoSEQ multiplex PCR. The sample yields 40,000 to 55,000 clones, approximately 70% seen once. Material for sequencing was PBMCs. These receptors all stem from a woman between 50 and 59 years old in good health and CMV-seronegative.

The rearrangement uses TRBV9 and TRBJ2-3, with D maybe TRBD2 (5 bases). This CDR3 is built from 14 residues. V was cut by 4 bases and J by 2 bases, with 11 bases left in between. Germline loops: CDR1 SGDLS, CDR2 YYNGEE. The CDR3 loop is CASSLGLDTDTQYF. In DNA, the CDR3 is TGTGCCAGCAGCCTAGGACTTGACACAGATACGCAGTATTTT.

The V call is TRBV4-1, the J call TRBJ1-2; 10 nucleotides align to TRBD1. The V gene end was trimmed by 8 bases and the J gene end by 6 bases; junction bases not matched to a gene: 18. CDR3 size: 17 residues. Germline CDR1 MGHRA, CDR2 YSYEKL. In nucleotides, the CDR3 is TGCGCCAGCCTCCCCCAACAAGAGGACAGGGGGTTCGATGGCTACACCTTC. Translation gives CASLPQQEDRGFDGYTF.

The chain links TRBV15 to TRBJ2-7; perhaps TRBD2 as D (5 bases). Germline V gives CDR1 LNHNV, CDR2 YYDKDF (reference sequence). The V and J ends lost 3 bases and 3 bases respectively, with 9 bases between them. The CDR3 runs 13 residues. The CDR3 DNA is TGTGCCACCAGCAGGGGAGAAATCTACGAGCAGTACTTC. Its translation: CATSRGEIYEQYF.

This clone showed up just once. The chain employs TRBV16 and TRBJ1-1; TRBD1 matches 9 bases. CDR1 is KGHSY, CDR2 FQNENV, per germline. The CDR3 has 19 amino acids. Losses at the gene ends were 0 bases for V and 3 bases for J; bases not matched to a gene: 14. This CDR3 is CASSQSRLGQGLLHTEAFF. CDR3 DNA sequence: TGTGCCAGCAGCCAATCGAGGTTGGGACAGGGCTTATTACACACTGAAGCTTTCTTT.

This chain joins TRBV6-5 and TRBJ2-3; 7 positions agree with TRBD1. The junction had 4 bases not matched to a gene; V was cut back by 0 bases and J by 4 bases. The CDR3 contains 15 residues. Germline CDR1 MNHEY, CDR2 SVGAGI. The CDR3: CASSYSTGIPDTQYF. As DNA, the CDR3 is TGTGCCAGCAGTTACTCGACAGGGATCCCAGATACGCAGTATTTT.

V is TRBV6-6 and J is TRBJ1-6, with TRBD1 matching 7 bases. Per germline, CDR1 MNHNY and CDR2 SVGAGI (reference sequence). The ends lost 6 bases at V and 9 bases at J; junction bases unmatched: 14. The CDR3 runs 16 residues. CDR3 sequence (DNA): TGTGCCAGCAGCCCGGGACAGTTCCGTAAATCTTCACCCCTCCACTTT. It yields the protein CASSPGQFRKSSPLHF.